This T cell receptor beta chain was captured by sequencing in a study of yellow fever vaccine responses in identical twins. Details on this clonotype: Its antigen is not identified.

The CDR3 runs 14 residues. Trimming took off 5 bases at V and 4 bases at J, with 15 bases between the two ends. Germline values: CDR1 SGHAT, CDR2 FQDESV (reference sequence). Whole-study results and caveats: Twins reportedly appeared to share part of their vaccine T cell response while keeping part individual.

TCRdb passed the RT-PCR reads through MiXCR, listing each CDR3 protein once. Here the sample spans approximately 2,500 distinct CDR3 sequences, 82% being singletons. The TCR comes from a woman in her late teens or twenties who received the yellow fever vaccine. The chain joins TRBV11-1 to TRBJ2-7, with a possible D match to TRBD2 (6 bases). Material: T cells from blood (PBMCs), unsorted or a sorted subset (not recorded which), obtained before or after yellow fever vaccination (not recorded which). This CDR3 is CASSTGASAYEQYV. Written as DNA, the CDR3 is TGTGCCAGCAGCACCGGGGCTAGCGCTTACGAGCAGTACGTC.